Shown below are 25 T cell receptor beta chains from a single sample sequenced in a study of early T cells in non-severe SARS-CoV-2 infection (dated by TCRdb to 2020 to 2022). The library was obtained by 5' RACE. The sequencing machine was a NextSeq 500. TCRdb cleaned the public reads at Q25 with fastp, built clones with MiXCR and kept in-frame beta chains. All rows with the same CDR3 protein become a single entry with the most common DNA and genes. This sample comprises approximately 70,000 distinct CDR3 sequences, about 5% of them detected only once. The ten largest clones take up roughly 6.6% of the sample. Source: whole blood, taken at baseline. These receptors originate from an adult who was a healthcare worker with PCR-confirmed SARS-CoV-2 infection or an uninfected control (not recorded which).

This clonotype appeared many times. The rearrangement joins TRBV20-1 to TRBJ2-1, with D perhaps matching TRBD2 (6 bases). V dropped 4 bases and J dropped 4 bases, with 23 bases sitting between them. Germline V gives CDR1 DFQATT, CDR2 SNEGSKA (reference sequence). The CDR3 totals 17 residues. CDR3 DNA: TGCAGTGCTAAGGTTAGAGAAGCGGGCCTCAAATACAATGAGCAGTTCTTC. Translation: CSAKVREAGLKYNEQFF.

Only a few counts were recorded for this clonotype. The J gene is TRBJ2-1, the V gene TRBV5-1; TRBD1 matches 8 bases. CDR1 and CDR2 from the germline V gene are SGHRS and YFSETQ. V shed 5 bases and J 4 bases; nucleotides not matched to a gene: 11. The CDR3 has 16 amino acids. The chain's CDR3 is CASSFHVQGDYNEQFF. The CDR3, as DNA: TGCGCCAGCAGTTTCCACGTACAGGGGGATTACAATGAGCAGTTCTTC.

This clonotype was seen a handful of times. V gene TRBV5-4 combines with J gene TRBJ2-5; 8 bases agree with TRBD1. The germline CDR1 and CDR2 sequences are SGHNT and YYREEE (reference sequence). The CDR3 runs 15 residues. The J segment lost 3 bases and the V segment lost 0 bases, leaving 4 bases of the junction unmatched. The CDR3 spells CASSLDPGQEETQYF. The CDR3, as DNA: TGTGCCAGCAGCTTGGATCCGGGACAGGAAGAGACCCAGTACTTC.

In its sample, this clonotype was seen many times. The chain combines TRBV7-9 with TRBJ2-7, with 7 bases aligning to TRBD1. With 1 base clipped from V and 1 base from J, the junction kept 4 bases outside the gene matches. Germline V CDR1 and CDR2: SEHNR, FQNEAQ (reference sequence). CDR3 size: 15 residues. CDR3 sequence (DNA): TGTGCCAGCAGCTTAGGACAGGGAATTTCCTACGAGCAGTACTTC. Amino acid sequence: CASSLGQGISYEQYF.

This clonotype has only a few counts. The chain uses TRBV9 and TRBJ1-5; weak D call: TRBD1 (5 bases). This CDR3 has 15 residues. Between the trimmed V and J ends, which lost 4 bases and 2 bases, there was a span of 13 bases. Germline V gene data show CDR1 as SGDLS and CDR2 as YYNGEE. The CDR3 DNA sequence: TGTGCCAGCAGCAACGGGGACGGCGGCAATCAGCCCCAGCATTTT. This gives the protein CASSNGDGGNQPQHF.

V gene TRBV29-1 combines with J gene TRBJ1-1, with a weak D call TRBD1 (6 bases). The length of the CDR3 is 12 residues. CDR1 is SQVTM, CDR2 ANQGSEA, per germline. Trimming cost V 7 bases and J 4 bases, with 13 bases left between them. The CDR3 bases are TGCAGCGGAACAGGGTTGGGCACTGAAGCTTTCTTT. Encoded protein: CSGTGLGTEAFF.

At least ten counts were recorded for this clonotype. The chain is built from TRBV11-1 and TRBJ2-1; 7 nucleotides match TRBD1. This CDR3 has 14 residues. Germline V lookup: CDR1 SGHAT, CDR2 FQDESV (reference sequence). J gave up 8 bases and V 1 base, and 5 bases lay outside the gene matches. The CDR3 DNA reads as TGTGCCAGCAGCTTAGAGCTCGACAGGGATGAGCAGTTCTTC. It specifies CASSLELDRDEQFF.

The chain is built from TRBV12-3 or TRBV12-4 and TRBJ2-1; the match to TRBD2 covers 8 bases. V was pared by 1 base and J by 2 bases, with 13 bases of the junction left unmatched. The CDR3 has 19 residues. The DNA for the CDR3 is TGTGCCAGCAGTTTAGAGGGGAGGATAGCGGGATTTGCCTACAATGAGCAGTTCTTC. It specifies CASSLEGRIAGFAYNEQFF.

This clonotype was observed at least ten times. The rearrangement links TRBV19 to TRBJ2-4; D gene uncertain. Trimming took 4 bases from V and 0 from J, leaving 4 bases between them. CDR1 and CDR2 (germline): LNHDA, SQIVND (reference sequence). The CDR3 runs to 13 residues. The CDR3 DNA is TGTGCCAGTAGTACCAGAGCCAAAAACATTCAGTACTTC. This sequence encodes CASSTRAKNIQYF.

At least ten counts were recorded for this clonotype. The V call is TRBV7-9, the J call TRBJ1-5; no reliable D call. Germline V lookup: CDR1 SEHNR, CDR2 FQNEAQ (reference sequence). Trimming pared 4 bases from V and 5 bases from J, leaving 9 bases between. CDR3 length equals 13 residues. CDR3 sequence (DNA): TGTGCCAGCAGCTCGACGGGGTATCAGCCCCAGCATTTT. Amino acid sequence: CASSSTGYQPQHF.

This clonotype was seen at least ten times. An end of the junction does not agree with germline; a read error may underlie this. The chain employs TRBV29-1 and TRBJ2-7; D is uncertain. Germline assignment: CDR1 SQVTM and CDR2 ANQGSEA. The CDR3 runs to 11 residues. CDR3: CSVWSAYEQYF. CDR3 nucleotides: TGCAGCGTTTGGTCAGCTTACGAACAGTACTTC.

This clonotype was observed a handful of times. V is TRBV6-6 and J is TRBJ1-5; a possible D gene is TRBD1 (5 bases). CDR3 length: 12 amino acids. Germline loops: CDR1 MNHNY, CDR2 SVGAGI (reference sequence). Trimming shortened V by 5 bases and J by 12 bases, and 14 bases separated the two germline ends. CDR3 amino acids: CASSRRGVFQHF. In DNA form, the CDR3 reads TGTGCCAGCAGTCGTCGGGGGGTGTTCCAGCATTTT.

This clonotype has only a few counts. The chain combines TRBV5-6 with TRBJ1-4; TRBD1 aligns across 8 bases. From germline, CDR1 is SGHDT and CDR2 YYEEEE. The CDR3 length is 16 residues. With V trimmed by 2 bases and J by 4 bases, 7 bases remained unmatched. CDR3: CASSLSGTGRNEKLFF. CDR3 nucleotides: TGTGCCAGCAGCTTATCCGGGACAGGACGTAATGAAAAACTGTTTTTT.

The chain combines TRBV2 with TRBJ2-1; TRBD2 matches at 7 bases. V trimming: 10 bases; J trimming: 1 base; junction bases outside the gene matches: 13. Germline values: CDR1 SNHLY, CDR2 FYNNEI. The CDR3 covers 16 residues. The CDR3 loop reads CATVPTTSFSYNEQFF. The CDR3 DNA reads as TGTGCCACCGTACCAACGACTAGCTTTTCCTACAATGAGCAGTTCTTC. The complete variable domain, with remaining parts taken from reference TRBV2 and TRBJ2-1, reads EPEVTQTPSHQVTQMGQEVILRCVPISNHLYFYWYRQILGQKVEFLVSFYNNEISEKSEIFDDQFSVERPDGSNFTLKIRSTKLEDSAMYFCATVPTTSFSYNEQFFGPGTRLTVL.

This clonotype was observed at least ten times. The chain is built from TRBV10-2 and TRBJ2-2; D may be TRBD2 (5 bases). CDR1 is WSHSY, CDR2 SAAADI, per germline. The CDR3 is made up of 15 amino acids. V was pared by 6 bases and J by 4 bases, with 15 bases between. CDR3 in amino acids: CASSRDSVTTGELFF. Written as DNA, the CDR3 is TGCGCCAGCAGCCGCGATAGCGTGACCACCGGGGAGCTGTTTTTT.

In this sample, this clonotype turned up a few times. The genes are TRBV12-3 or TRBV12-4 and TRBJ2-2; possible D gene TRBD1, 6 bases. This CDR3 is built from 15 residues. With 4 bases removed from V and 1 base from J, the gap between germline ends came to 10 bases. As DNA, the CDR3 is TGTGCCAGCAGTTATAGGACAGAGAACACCGGGGAGCTGTTTTTT. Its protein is CASSYRTENTGELFF.

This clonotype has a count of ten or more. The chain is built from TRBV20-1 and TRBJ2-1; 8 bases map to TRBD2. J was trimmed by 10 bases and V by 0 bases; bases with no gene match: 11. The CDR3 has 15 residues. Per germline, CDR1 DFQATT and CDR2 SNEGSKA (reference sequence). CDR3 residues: CSARDRGGRRAEQFF. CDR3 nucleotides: TGCAGTGCTAGAGATCGGGGCGGGAGGAGGGCAGAGCAGTTCTTC.

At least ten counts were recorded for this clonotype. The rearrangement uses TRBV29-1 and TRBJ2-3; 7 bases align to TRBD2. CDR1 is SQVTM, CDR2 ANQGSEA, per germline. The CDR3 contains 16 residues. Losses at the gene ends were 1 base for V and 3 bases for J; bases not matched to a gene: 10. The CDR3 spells CSVEVGSTSLTDTQYF. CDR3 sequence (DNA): TGCAGCGTTGAAGTGGGTTCGACTAGCCTGACAGATACGCAGTATTTT.

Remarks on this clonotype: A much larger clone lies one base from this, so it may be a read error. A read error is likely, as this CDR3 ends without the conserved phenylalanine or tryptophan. The CDR3: CSATRTSRSADTQYS. The CDR3 nucleotides are TGCAGTGCTACCAGGACGTCCAGGAGCGCAGATACGCAGTATTCT. The chain uses TRBV20-1 and TRBJ2-3; D gene uncertain. The germline V gene encodes CDR1 DFQATT and CDR2 SNEGSKA (reference sequence). V was pared by 4 bases and J by 4 bases, with 18 bases between. CDR3 length: 15 residues.

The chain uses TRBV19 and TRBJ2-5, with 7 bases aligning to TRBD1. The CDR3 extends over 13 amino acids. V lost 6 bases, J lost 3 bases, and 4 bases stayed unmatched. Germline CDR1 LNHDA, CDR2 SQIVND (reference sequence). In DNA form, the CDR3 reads TGTGCCAGTAGCAATACAGGGGAAGAGACCCAGTACTTC. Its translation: CASSNTGEETQYF.

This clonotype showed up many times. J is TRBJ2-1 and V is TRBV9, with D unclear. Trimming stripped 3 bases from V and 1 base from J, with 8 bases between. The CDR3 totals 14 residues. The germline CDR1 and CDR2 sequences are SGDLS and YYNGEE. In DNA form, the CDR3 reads TGTGCCAGCAGCGGAACGGCTTCCTACAATGAGCAGTTCTTC. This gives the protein CASSGTASYNEQFF.

Written as DNA, the CDR3 is TGTGCCAGCAGCTTAGCTGGGCTTCCCCCCACAGATACGCAGTATTTT. The encoded protein is CASSLAGLPPTDTQYF. The chain uses TRBV7-9 and TRBJ2-3; D is uncertain. V shed 0 bases and J shed 2 bases, with 12 bases lying between them. The CDR3 spans 16 residues. Germline loops: CDR1 SEHNR, CDR2 FQNEAQ (reference sequence).

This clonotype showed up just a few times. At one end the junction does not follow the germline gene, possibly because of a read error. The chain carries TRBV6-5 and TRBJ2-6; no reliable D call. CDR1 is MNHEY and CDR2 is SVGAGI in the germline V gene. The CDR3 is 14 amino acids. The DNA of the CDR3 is TGTGCCAGCACTTACGTATCTGGGGCCAACGTCCTGACTTTC. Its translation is CASTYVSGANVLTF.

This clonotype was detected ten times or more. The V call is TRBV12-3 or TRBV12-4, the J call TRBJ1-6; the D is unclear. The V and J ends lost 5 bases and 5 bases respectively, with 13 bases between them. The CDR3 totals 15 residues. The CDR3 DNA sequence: TGTGCCAGCAGTCCCCCCCGGCACCATAATTCACCCCTCCACTTT. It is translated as CASSPPRHHNSPLHF.

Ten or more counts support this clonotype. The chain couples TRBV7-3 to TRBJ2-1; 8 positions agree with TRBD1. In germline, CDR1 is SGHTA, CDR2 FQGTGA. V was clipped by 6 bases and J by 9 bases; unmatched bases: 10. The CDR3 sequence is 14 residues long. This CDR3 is CASSSPGGSAEQFF. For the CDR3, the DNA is TGTGCCAGCAGTTCCCCAGGGGGCTCGGCTGAGCAGTTCTTC.